Listed here are 8 T cell receptor beta chains from one sample, sequenced in a study of T cells after yellow fever vaccination. Using its own MiXCR run on the 5' RACE reads, TCRdb lists one record per CDR3 protein. The sample records around 550,000 distinct CDR3 sequences, 15% to 20% being singletons. The sequenced sample was PBMCs, obtained 15 days after the yellow fever booster vaccination. The source of these receptors is a man aged 25 to 40 who received the YFV17D yellow fever vaccine.

The chain carries TRBV3-1 and TRBJ2-7; D may be TRBD1 or TRBD2 (5 bases each). The CDR3 covers 15 residues. V lost 3 bases and J lost 4, with 16 bases in between. Per germline, CDR1 LGHDT and CDR2 YNNKEL (reference sequence). The CDR3 sequence: CASSHSGGNWYEQYF. CDR3 in DNA: TGTGCCAGCAGCCATAGTGGGGGAAATTGGTACGAGCAGTACTTC.

This clonotype was seen more than once but under ten times. The chain joins TRBV4-3 to TRBJ2-3, with TRBD2 matching over 9 bases. The CDR3 runs 17 residues. The V gene's germline CDR1 is LGHNA and CDR2 YSLEER. V lost 1 base, J lost 6 bases, and 11 bases stayed unmatched. The CDR3 loop reads CASSQGLAVSLADTQYF. CDR3 in DNA: TGCGCCAGCAGCCAAGGACTAGCGGTTTCCCTCGCGGATACGCAGTATTTT.

There are a few counts of this clonotype. The chain joins TRBV7-8 to TRBJ2-5; D is undetermined. The V end was cut by 3 bases, the J end by 2 bases, with 7 bases between. The germline CDR1 and CDR2 sequences are SGHVS and FQNEAQ. CDR3 length: 13 residues. CDR3 region: CASSFYQQETQYF. In DNA, the CDR3 is TGTGCCAGCAGCTTTTACCAGCAAGAGACCCAGTACTTC.

This chain joins TRBV30 and TRBJ2-2; D is undetermined. Germline loops: CDR1 GTSNPN, CDR2 SVGIG (reference sequence). The CDR3 length is 16 residues. Deletions cut 1 base from V and 0 bases from J, with 12 bases between. Here the CDR3 reads CAWSGWAEPNTGELFF. The CDR3 coding sequence is TGTGCCTGGAGTGGTTGGGCGGAACCGAACACCGGGGAGCTGTTTTTT. Variable domain in full (rest from reference TRBV30 and TRBJ2-2): SQTIHQWPATLVQPVGSPLSLECTVEGTSNPNLYWYRQAAGRGLQLLFYSVGIGQISSEVPQNLSASRPQDRQFILSSKKLLLSDSGFYLCAWSGWAEPNTGELFFGEGSRLTVL.

This clonotype has a handful of counts. The chain joins TRBV7-2 to TRBJ2-3; no definite D call. Germline lookup yields CDR1 SGHTA and CDR2 FQGNSA. Trimming stripped 5 bases from V and 7 bases from J, with 10 bases between. The CDR3 runs 12 residues. The CDR3 region is CASSPISNTQYF. In nucleotides, the CDR3 is TGTGCCAGCAGCCCGATTTCGAATACGCAGTATTTT. Drawing the rest from reference TRBV7-2 and TRBJ2-3, the complete variable domain is GAGVSQSPSNKVTEKGKDVELRCDPISGHTALYWYRQSLGQGLEFLIYFQGNSAPDKSGLPSDRFSAERTGGSVSTLTIQRTQQEDSAVYLCASSPISNTQYFGPGTRLTVL.

CDR3: CASSETRGGSEAFF. CDR3 coding DNA: TGTGCCAGCAGTGAAACCCGGGGCGGCTCTGAAGCTTTCTTT. The rearrangement links TRBV6-4 to TRBJ1-1, with D perhaps matching TRBD1 (5 bases). Between the trimmed V and J ends, which lost 3 bases and 6 bases, there was a span of 14 bases. The V gene's germline CDR1 is MRHNA and CDR2 SNTAGT. CDR3 size: 14 residues.

This clonotype has at least ten counts. The chain has TRBV20-1 and TRBJ2-1, with 12 bases aligning to TRBD2. The CDR3 extends over 17 amino acids. Germline V gene lookup returns CDR1 DFQATT and CDR2 SNEGSKA (reference sequence). After removal of 3 bases from V and 8 bases from J, the junction contained 14 bases not matched to a gene. CDR3 amino acids: CSASVLAGGPTLHEQFF. CDR3 bases: TGCAGTGCTAGTGTTCTAGCGGGAGGGCCCACCCTCCATGAGCAGTTCTTC.

The chain is built from TRBV29-1 and TRBJ2-1; D unresolved. With 0 bases removed from V and 3 bases from J, the gap between germline ends came to 9 bases. The CDR3 is 14 amino acids. Per the germline V gene, CDR1 is SQVTM and CDR2 is ANQGSEA. CDR3 bases: TGCAGCGTTGAAGAACCGGGCGACTACAATGAGCAGTTCTTC. It specifies CSVEEPGDYNEQFF.